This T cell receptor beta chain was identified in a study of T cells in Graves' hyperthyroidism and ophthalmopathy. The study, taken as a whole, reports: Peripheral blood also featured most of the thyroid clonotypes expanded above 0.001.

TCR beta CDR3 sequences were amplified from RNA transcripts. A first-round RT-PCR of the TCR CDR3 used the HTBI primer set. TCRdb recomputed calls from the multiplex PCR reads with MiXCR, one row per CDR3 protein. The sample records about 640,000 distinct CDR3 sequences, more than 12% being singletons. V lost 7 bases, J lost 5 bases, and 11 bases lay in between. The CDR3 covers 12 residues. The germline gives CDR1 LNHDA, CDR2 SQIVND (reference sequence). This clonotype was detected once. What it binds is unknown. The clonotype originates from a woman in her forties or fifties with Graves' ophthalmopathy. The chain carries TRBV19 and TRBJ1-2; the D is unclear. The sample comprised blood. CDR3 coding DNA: TGTGCCAGTAATACGATGCAATATGGCTACACCTTC. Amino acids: CASNTMQYGYTF.